The present T cell receptor beta chain was sequenced within a study of cytomegalovirus exposure and HLA in healthy donors. The PCR used 60 Vbeta and 13 Jbeta primers. Generated by immunoSEQ multiplex PCR, the TCRdb table keeps only in-frame clones and is missing some. This sample has 150,000 to 180,000 clones, with roughly 74% found just once. There are 20 residues in the CDR3. From germline, CDR1 is MGHRA and CDR2 YSYEKL. V lost 5 bases and J lost 4, with 32 bases in between. This receptor was taken from a man aged 18-30 years in good health and CMV-seronegative. The rearrangement uses TRBV4-1 and TRBJ2-5; D possibly uses TRBD1 or TRBD2 (10 bases each). Sequencing was done on a sample of PBMCs. The CDR3 region has the DNA TGCGCCAGCAGCGCAACCGGGACAGGGGTTCTAGCGGGGGTAGGAGAGACCCAGTACTTC. Protein product: CASSATGTGVLAGVGETQYF.